The entry below describes one T cell receptor beta chain. It has no known antigen specificity. Base qualities are not recorded, but no much larger clone differs from it by a single base. These data belong to a study of vaccination and CD4 T cells after COVID-19 (dated by TCRdb to between 2021 and 2024). Background on the whole study: Convalescent patients had a positive SARS-CoV-2 result on nasal swab PCR, and of these patients, several had mild disease and one had severe disease. Two doses of either the Pfizer-BioNTech BNT162b2 vaccine (n=8) or the Moderna mRNA-1273 vaccine (n=2) were administered to participants. Post-vaccine blood samples were obtained a median of approximately 70 days after the second vaccine dose, with a range of about 14 to 241 days. For stimulating the cultures, overlapping spike peptide pools were used, derived from SARS-CoV-2 as well as from the common cold coronaviruses HCoV-NL63, HCoV-OC43 and HCoV-229E. The convalescent cohort included six males and four females, with two Hispanic individuals, seven Caucasians, two Asians and one multiracial person. As controls, cultures received a CEFX viral epitope pool (the positive control), an HIV-1 Nef peptide pool (the negative control), or no peptide at all. Post-COVID blood samples from convalescent patients were collected a median of around 110 days after diagnosis, with a range of about 30 to 170 days. The spike-specific CD4+ TCR repertoire was compared before and after mRNA vaccination in approximately 9 COVID-19 convalescent patients and a few infection-naive healthy vaccine recipients.

Libraries were prepared through PCR. TCR sequencing of DNA from cultured CD4+ T cells used the Oncomine TCR Beta short-read assay at the Johns Hopkins FTIC core. The QIAamp micro DNA kit was used to extract genomic DNA from the cultured CD4+ T cells. Oncomine TCR Beta libraries from cultured CD4+ T cells were pooled using unique dual indexes and sequenced on an Illumina iSeq 100. The source study handled its data this way. Non-productive sequences were removed, and CDR3s not starting with C, not ending with F or W, or shorter than 7 amino acids were discarded. Antigen-specific clonotypes were identified using the MANAFEST web application through comparison of peptide-stimulated wells with reference and other culture wells. For a clone to be called positive, the clone needed an FDR below 0.05, an odds ratio above 5, and a productive frequency above 0.1% in at least two of three replicate wells. Clonotypes that were significantly expanded in both SARS-CoV-2 spike wells and at least one common cold coronavirus spike condition were defined as cross-reactive. Using R version 3.6.1, CDR3 homology was evaluated through Levenshtein distances (stringdist) along with unrooted phylogenetic trees (ape). The public reads were run again by TCRdb, first through fastp at Q25 and then through MiXCR, and only productive beta chains were kept. A single entry per CDR3 protein holds the most common genes and DNA from its merged rows. TCRdb assigned the V and J calls; the authors' analysis was not used. This sample lists thousands of distinct CDR3 sequences; 65% to 85% were detected once. The ten most abundant clones make up more than 25% of the sample.

The junction carries 12 bases between V and J, which are trimmed by 4 bases and 0 bases respectively. Taken from the germline V gene, the CDR1 and CDR2 loops are SGHRS and YFSETQ. The CDR3 sequence holds 15 residues, the cysteine and phenylalanine included. Of all the DNA, just the CDR3 is kept, 45 bases in frame from base 1. What the treatment or condition label conveys for this sample: approximately 9-day PBMC culture with coronavirus spike peptide pools or control peptides (ViraFEST assay). The ViraFEST assay, used in the study, expanded antigen-specific T cells with peptide pools and then identified the expanded clonotypes through TCR sequencing. The convalescent patients' positive SARS-CoV-2 PCR tests were from March to December 2020, which was before the Alpha, Beta and Delta variants emerged in the United States. Around 2 million PBMCs per well were cultured in IMDM with roughly 5.5% human AB serum and about 9.2 IU/ml IL-2, plus 10 ug/ml peptide pools. Half of the culture medium was replaced with fresh IL-2-containing medium on days 3 and 7. After about 10 days of culture, CD4+ T cells were isolated by negative selection using the EasySep CD4+ T cell isolation kit. Ficoll-Paque Plus gradient centrifugation was used to isolate PBMCs from whole blood, and the isolated PBMCs were then either used fresh or cryopreserved at -140C. Culture conditions were generally each tested in triplicate wells.

General findings and caveats noted by the study authors: The study included relatively few convalescent patients and did not analyze early timepoints after natural infection. Of the vaccine-specific clones found in convalescent patients, nearly all (304 of 307) were mono-reactive for SARS-CoV-2 spike instead of being cross-reactive with common cold coronaviruses. Among convalescent patients, a median around 86% of the SARS-CoV-2-reactive clones seen after vaccination appeared only after vaccination, which suggests priming specific to the vaccine. The median count of SARS-CoV-2-reactive clonotypes went up from 21 after infection to a few dozen after vaccination, although the change was not significant.

The chain joins TRBV5-1 to TRBJ2-3; no confident D gene assignment can be made. Sequencing was done on a sample of CD4+ T cells from blood, cultured in vitro. The clonotype was recovered from a human donor who had recovered from COVID-19. CDR3 sequence: CASSTDGVSTDTQYF. In nucleotides, the sequence is TGCGCCAGCAGCACCGATGGGGTTAGCACAGATACGCAGTATTTT.